This T cell receptor (beta chain) was retrieved from a study of T cells after yellow fever vaccination. Overall study context: Low-cell-number fractions were prepared with SMART-Seq v4 Ultra Low Input.

Trimming cost V 0 bases and J 8 bases, with 4 bases left between them. Germline V CDR1 and CDR2: SGHTA, FQGNSA. The CDR3 is made up of 11 amino acids. 5'RACE template switching added a universal primer site and UMIs to TCR cDNA. One entry per CDR3 protein results from TCRdb running MiXCR on the 5' RACE reads. The repertoire includes approximately 610,000 distinct CDR3 sequences, about a sixth of them detected once, and 17% sits in the top ten. Findings and caveats of the study: Clones from primary vaccination mostly reappeared after the booster (roughly 95% CD4, over 85% CD8). CD4 and CD8 compartments shared a small share of clonotypes.

Of note for this clonotype: Its antigen remains unknown.

The source is a man aged 18-30 years who received the YFV17D yellow fever vaccine. This chain joins TRBV7-2 and TRBJ1-2; D gene uncertain. This material consisted of PBMCs, taken 5 to 6 days after the first yellow fever vaccination. The CDR3 DNA follows: TGTGCCAGCAGCTTAGCGGTGGGCTACACCTTC. Its protein product is CASSLAVGYTF.